A single count supports the clone carrying this TCR beta chain. Its matching antigen is unknown. The study sequenced TCR beta in blood CD8+ and CD4+ T cells. This entry is derived from a study of CD8 T cells in Susac syndrome. Trimming removed 0 bases from V and 7 bases from J, with 13 bases in between. This CDR3 region has 14 residues. CDR1 and CDR2 (germline): SGDLS, YYNGEE. The RNA, about 0.45 to 1 ug, was put through reverse transcription using random hexamers. MiXCR was run by TCRdb on the immunoSEQ multiplex PCR reads, yielding one entry per CDR3 protein. The repertoire includes 53,000 or so distinct CDR3 sequences, 90% to 95% of them detected once, and roughly 0.58% sits in the top ten. Study conclusions and caveats: Individuals included in the TCR sequencing and HLA analysis were acknowledged by the study to be relatively few in number.

Sequencing was done on a sample of CD8+ T cells from PBMCs. The TCR comes from a human donor in good health. The rearrangement uses TRBV9 and TRBJ1-1; D is perhaps TRBD1 (6 bases). The CDR3 DNA follows: TGTGCCAGCAGCGTAGGGGGGGACAACTATGAAGCTTTCTTT. Protein sequence: CASSVGGDNYEAFF. The full variable domain, completed using reference TRBV9 and TRBJ1-1, is DSGVTQTPKHLITATGQRVTLRCSPRSGDLSVYWYQQSLDQGLQFLIQYYNGEERAKGNILERFSAQQFPDLHSELNLSSLELGDSALYFCASSVGGDNYEAFFGQGTRLTVV.